This T cell receptor (beta chain) was recovered during a study of cytomegalovirus exposure and HLA in healthy donors. PCR employed 60 Vbeta and 13 Jbeta primers. TCRdb's table, derived via immunoSEQ multiplex PCR, lists solely in-frame clones and lacks some. The table has some 120,000 clones, approximately 79% seen once. A word on this clone: The antigen remains undetermined.

Study results and limitations: CMV serostatus stood as the only immune exposure information on hand. Sequencing artifact likely explains a cluster of highly shared sequence variants. Later on, a genetic analysis was performed. It linked a missense variant in DCLRE1C with V- and J-gene trimming of TCR beta. Some V segments, TRBV6-2 and TRBV6-3 among them, were indistinguishable and were therefore excluded.

Germline assignment: CDR1 KGHSH and CDR2 LQKENI. The CDR3 is 15 amino acids. V lost 5 bases and J lost 4; bases outside the gene matches: 7. The chain has TRBV18 and TRBJ1-2; 10 nucleotides line up with TRBD1. The source material was PBMCs. The TCR originated in a man younger than 40 in good health and CMV-seronegative. CDR3 in amino acids: CASSAGTGVGYGYTF. Here the CDR3 DNA reads TGTGCCAGCTCAGCCGGGACAGGGGTCGGCTATGGCTACACCTTC.